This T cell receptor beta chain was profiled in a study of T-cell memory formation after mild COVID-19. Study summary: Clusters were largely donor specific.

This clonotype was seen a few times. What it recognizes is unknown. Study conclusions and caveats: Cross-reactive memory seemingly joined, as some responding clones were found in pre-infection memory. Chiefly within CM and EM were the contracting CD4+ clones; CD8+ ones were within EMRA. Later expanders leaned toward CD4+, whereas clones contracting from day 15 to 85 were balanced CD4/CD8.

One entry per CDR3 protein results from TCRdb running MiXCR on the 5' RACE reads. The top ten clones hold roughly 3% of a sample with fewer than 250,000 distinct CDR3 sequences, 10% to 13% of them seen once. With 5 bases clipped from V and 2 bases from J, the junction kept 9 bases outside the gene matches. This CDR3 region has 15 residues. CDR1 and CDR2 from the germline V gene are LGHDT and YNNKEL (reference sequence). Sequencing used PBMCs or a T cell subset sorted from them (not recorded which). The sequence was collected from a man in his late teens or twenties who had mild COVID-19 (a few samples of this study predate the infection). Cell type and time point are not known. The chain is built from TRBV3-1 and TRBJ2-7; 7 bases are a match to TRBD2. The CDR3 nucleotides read TGTGCCAGCAGCAATCGACCCGGGGGGACCTACGAGCAGTACTTC. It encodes CASSNRPGGTYEQYF.